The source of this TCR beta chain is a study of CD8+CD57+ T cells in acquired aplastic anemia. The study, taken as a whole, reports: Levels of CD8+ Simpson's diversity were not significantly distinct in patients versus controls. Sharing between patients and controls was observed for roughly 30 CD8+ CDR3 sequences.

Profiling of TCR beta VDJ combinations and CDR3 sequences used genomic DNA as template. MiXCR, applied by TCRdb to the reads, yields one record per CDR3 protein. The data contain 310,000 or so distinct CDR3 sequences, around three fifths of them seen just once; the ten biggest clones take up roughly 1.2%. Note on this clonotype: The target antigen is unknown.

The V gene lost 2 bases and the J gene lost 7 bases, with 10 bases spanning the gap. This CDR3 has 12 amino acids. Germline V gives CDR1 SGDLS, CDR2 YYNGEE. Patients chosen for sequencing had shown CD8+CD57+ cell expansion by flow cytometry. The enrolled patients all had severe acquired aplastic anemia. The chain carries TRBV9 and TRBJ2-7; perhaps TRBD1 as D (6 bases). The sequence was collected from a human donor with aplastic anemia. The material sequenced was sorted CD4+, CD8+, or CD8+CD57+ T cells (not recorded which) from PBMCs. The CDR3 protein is CASSVTGQEQYF. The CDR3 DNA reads TGTGCCAGCAGCGTTACAGGGCAGGAGCAGTACTTC. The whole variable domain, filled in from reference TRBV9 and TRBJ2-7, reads DSGVTQTPKHLITATGQRVTLRCSPRSGDLSVYWYQQSLDQGLQFLIQYYNGEERAKGNILERFSAQQFPDLHSELNLSSLELGDSALYFCASSVTGQEQYFGPGTRLTVT.